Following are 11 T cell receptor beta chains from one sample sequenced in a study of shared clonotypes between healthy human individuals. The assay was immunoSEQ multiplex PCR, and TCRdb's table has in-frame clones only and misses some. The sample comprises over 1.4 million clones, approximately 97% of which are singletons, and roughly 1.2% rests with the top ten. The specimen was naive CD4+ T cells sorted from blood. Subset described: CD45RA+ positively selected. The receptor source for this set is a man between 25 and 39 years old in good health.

The CDR3 DNA sequence: TGTGCCAGCAGTGAAGTGGCAGGGAGTAGCGGGAGGCTCGAGCAGTACTTC. Translating it yields CASSEVAGSSGRLEQYF. The V and J genes are TRBV6-1 and TRBJ2-7; 10 positions match TRBD2. Germline CDR1 is MNHNS and CDR2 is SASEGT. The CDR3 runs to 17 residues. V was pared by 1 base and J by 6 bases, with 12 bases of the junction left unmatched.

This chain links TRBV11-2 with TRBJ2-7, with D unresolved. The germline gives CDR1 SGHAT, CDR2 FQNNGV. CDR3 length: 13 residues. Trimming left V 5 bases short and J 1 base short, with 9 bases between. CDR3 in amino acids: CASSPLWSYEQYF. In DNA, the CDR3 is TGTGCCAGCAGCCCCCTGTGGTCCTACGAGCAGTACTTC.

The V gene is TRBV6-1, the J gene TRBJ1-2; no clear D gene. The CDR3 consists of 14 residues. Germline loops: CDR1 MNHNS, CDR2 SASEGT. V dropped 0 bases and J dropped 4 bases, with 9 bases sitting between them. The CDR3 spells CASSEAAGFYGYTF. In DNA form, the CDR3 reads TGTGCCAGCAGTGAAGCGGCAGGTTTCTATGGCTACACCTTC.

The CDR3 sequence: CASSQGQDRYEKLFF. In DNA form, the CDR3 reads TGTGCCAGCAGCCAAGGACAGGACCGATATGAAAAACTGTTTTTT. The chain joins TRBV14 to TRBJ1-4; maybe TRBD1 (6 bases). CDR3 size: 15 residues. With 1 base removed from V and 6 bases from J, the gap between germline ends came to 12 bases. The V gene's germline CDR1 is SGHDN and CDR2 FVKESK.

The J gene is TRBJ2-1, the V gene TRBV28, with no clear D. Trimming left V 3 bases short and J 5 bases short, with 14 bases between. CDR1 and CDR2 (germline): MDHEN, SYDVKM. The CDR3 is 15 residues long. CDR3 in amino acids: CASSFGRPYNNEQFF. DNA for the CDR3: TGTGCCAGCAGTTTTGGAAGGCCATACAACAATGAGCAGTTCTTC. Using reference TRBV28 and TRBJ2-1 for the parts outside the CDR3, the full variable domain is DVKVTQSSRYLVKRTGEKVFLECVQDMDHENMFWYRQDPGLGLRLIYFSYDVKMKEKGDIPEGYSVSREKKERFSLILESASTNQTSMYLCASSFGRPYNNEQFFGPGTRLTVL.

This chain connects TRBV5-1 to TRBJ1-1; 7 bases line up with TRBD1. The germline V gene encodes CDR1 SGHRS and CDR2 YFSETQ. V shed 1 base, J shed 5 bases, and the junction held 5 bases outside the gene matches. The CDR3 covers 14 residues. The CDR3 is CASSLNRGRTEAFF. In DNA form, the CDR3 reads TGCGCCAGCAGCTTGAATAGGGGGCGGACTGAAGCTTTCTTT.

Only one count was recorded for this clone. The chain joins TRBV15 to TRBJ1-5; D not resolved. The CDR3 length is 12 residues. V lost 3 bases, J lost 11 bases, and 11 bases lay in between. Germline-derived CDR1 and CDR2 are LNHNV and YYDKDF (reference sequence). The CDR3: CATSSADRAQHF. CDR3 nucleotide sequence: TGTGCCACCAGCAGCGCAGATCGTGCCCAGCATTTT.

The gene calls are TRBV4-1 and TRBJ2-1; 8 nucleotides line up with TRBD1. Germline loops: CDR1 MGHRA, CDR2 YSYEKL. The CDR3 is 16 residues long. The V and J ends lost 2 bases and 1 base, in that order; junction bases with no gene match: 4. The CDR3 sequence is CASSQTRTGSYNEQFF. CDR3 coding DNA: TGCGCCAGCAGCCAAACCCGGACAGGGTCCTACAATGAGCAGTTCTTC.

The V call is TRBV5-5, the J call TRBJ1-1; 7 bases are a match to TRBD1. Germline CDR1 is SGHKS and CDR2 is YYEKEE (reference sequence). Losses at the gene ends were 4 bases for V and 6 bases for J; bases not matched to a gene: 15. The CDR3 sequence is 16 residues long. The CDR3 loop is CASSPSPTGRFPEAFF. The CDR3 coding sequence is TGTGCCAGCAGCCCAAGTCCGACAGGGCGTTTTCCTGAAGCTTTCTTT.

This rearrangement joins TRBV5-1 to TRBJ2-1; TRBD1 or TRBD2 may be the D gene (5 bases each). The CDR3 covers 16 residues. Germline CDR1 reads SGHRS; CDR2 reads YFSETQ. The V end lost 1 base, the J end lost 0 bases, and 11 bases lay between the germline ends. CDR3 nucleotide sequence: TGCGCCAGCAGCTTGCTCCCAGGGAGCTCCTACAATGAGCAGTTCTTC. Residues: CASSLLPGSSYNEQFF. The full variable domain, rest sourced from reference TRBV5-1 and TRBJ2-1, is KAGVTQTPRYLIKTRGQQVTLSCSPISGHRSVSWYQQTPGQGLQFLFEYFSETQRNKGNFPGRFSGRQFSNSRSEMNVSTLELGDSALYLCASSLLPGSSYNEQFFGPGTRLTVL.

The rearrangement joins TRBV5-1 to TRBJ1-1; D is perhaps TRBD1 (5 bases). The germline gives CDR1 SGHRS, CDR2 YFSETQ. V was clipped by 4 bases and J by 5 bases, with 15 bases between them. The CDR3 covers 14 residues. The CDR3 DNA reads TGCGCCAGCAGCCCGGGCGGCTGGGGGACTGAAGCTTTCTTT. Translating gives CASSPGGWGTEAFF. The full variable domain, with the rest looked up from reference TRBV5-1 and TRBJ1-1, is KAGVTQTPRYLIKTRGQQVTLSCSPISGHRSVSWYQQTPGQGLQFLFEYFSETQRNKGNFPGRFSGRQFSNSRSEMNVSTLELGDSALYLCASSPGGWGTEAFFGQGTRLTVV.